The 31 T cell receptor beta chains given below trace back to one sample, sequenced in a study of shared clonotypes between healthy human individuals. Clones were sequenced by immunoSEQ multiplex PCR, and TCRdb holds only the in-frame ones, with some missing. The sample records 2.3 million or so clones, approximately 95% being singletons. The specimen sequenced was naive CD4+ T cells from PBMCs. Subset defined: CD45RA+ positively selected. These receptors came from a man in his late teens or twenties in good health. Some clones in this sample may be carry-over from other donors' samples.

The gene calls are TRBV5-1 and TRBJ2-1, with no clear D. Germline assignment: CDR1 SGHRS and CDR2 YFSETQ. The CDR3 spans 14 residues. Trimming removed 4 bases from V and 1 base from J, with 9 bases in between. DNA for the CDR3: TGCGCCAGCAGCGCGCGACAATCCTACAATGAGCAGTTCTTC. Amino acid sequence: CASSARQSYNEQFF.

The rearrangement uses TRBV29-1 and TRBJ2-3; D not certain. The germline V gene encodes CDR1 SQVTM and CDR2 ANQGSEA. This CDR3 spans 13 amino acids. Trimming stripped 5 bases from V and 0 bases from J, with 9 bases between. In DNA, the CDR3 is TGCAGCGTTAGTAGCCTGAGCACAGATACGCAGTATTTT. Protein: CSVSSLSTDTQYF.

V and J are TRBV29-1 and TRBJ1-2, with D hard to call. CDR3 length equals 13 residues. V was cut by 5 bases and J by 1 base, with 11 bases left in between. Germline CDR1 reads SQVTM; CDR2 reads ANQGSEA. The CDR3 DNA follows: TGCAGCGTTAGGGTAAGGGATAACTATGGCTACACCTTC. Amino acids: CSVRVRDNYGYTF.

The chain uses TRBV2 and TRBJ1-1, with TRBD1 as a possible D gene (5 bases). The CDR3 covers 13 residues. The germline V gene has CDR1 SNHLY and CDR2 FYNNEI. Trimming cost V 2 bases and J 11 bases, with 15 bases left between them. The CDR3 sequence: CASSERGVGTAFF. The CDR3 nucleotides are TGTGCCAGCAGTGAACGGGGGGTGGGAACGGCTTTCTTT.

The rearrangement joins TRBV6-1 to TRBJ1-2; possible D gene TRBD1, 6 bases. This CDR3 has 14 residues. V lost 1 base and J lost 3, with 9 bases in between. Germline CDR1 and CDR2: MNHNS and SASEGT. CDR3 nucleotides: TGTGCCAGCAGTGAAGAGGGGGGGTACTATGGCTACACCTTC. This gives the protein CASSEEGGYYGYTF.

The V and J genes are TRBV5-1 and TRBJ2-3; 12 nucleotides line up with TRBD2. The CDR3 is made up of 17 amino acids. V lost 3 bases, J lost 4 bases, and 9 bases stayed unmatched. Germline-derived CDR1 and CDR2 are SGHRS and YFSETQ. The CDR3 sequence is CASSSLATSGRPDTQYF. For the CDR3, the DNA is TGCGCCAGCAGCTCCCTCGCCACTAGCGGGAGGCCAGATACGCAGTATTTT. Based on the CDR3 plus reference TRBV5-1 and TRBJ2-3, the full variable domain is KAGVTQTPRYLIKTRGQQVTLSCSPISGHRSVSWYQQTPGQGLQFLFEYFSETQRNKGNFPGRFSGRQFSNSRSEMNVSTLELGDSALYLCASSSLATSGRPDTQYFGPGTRLTVL.

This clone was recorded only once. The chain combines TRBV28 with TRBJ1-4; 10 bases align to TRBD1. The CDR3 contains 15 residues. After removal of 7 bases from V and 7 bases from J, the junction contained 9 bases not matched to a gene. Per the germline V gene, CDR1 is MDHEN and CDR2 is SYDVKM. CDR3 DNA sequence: TGTGCCAGCAACCACTACCGGGACAGGGGTGAAAAACTGTTTTTT. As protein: CASNHYRDRGEKLFF.

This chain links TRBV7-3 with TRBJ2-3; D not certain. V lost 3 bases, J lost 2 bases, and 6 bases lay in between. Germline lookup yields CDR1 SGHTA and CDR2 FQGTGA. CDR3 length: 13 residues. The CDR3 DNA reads TGTGCCAGCAGCTTGGAAGTCACAGATACGCAGTATTTT. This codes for CASSLEVTDTQYF.

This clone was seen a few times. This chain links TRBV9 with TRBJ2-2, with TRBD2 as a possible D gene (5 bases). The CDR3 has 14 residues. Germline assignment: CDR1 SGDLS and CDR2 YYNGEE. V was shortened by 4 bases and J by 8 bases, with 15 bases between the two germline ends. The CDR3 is CASSPWEPGGELFF. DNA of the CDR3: TGTGCCAGCAGCCCCTGGGAGCCTGGAGGGGAGCTGTTTTTT.

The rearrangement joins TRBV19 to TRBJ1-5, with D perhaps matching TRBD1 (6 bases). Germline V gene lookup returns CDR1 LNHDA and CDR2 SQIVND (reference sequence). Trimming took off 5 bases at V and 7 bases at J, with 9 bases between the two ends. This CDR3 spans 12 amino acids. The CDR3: CASSAQGQPQHF. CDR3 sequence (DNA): TGTGCCAGTAGTGCACAGGGCCAGCCCCAGCATTTT. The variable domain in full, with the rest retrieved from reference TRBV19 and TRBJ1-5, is DGGITQSPKYLFRKEGQNVTLSCEQNLNHDAMYWYRQDPGQGLRLIYYSQIVNDFQKGDIAEGYSVSREKKESFPLTVTSAQKNPTAFYLCASSAQGQPQHFGDGTRLSIL.

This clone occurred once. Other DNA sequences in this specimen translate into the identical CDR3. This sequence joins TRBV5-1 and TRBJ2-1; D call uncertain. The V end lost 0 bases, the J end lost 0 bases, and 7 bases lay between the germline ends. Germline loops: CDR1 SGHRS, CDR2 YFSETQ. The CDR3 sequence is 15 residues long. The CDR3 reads CASSLGASSYNEQFF. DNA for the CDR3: TGCGCCAGCAGCTTGGGAGCGAGCTCCTACAATGAGCAGTTCTTC.

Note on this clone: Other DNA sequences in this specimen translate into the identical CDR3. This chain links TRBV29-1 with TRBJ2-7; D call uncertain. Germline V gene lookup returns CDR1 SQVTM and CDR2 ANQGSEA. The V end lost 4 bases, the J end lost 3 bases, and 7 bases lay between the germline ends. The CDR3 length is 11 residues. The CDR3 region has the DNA TGCAGCGTTGGGACGGGCTACGAGCAGTACTTC. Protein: CSVGTGYEQYF.

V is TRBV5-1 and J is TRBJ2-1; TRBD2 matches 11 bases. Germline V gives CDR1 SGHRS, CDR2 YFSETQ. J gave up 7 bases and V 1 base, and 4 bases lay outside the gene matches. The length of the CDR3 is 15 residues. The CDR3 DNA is TGCGCCAGCAGCTTGCCGGCTAGCGGGAGGAATGAGCAGTTCTTC. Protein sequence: CASSLPASGRNEQFF. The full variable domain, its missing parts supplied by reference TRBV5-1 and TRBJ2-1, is KAGVTQTPRYLIKTRGQQVTLSCSPISGHRSVSWYQQTPGQGLQFLFEYFSETQRNKGNFPGRFSGRQFSNSRSEMNVSTLELGDSALYLCASSLPASGRNEQFFGPGTRLTVL.

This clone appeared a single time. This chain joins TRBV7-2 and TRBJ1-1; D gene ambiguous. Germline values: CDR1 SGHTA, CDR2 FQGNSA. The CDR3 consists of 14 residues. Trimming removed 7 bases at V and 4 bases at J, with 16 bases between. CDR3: CASTPAYRGTEAFF. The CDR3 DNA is TGTGCCAGCACCCCAGCCTACCGGGGCACTGAAGCTTTCTTT.

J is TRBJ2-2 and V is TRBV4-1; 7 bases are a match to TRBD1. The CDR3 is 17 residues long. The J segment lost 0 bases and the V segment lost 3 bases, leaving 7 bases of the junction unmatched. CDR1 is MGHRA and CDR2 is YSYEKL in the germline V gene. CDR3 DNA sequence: TGCGCCAGCAGCCAGATACAGGGGTTCACGAACACCGGGGAGCTGTTTTTT. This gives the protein CASSQIQGFTNTGELFF.

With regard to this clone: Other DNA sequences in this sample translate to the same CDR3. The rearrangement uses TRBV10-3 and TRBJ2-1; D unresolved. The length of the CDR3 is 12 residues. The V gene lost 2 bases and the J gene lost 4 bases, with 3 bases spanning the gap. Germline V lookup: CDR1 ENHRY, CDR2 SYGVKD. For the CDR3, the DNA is TGTGCCATCAGTGAGGTTTACAATGAGCAGTTCTTC. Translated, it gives CAISEVYNEQFF.

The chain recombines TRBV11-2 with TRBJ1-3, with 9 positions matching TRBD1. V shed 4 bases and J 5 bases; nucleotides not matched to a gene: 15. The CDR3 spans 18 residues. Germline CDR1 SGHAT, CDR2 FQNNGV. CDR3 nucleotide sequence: TGTGCCAGCAGCTACAAACAAAACTTCGGGACAGGGAGAAACACCATATATTTT. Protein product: CASSYKQNFGTGRNTIYF.

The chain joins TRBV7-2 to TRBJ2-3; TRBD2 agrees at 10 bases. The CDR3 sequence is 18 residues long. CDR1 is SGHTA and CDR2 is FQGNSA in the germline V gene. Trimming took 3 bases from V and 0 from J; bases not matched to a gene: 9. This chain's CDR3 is CASSFLAVAGGSTDTQYF. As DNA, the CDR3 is TGTGCCAGCAGCTTTCTCGCCGTAGCGGGAGGTAGCACAGATACGCAGTATTTT.

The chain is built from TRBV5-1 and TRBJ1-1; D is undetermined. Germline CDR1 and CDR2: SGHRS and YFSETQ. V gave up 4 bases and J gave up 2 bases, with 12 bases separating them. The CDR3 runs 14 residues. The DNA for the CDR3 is TGCGCCAGCAGCACTTCGGCAGGCAACACTGAAGCTTTCTTT. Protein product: CASSTSAGNTEAFF.

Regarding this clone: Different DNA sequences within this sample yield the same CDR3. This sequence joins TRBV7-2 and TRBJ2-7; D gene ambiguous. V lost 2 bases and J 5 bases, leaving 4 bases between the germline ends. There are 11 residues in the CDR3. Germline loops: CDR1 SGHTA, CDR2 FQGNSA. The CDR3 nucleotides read TGTGCCAGCAGCTTACGCAACGAGCAGTACTTC. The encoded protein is CASSLRNEQYF.

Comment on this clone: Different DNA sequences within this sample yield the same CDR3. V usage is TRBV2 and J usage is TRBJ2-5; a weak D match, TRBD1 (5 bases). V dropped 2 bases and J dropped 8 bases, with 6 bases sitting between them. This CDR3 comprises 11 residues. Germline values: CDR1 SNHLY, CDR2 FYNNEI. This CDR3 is CASSEQGTQYF. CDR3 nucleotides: TGTGCCAGCAGTGAACAGGGCACCCAGTACTTC.

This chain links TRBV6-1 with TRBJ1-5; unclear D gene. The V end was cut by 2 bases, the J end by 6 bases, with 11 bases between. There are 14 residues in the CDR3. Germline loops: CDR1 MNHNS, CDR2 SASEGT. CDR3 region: CASSEWLGSQPQHF. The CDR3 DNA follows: TGTGCCAGCAGTGAATGGCTGGGATCTCAGCCCCAGCATTTT.

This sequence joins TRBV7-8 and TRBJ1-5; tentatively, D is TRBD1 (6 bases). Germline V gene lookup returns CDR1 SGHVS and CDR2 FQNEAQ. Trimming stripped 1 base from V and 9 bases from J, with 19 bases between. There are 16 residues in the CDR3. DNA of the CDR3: TGTGCCAGCAGCTTAGTTGGTATGGGGGCCCCGGGGCCCCAGCATTTT. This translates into CASSLVGMGAPGPQHF.

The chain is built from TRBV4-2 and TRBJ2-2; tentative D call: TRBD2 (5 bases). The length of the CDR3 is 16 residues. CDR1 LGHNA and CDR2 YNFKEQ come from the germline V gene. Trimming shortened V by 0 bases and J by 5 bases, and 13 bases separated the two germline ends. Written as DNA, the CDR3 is TGTGCCAGCAGCCAAGATGAAGGGAGCGCTACCGGGGAGCTGTTTTTT. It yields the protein CASSQDEGSATGELFF.

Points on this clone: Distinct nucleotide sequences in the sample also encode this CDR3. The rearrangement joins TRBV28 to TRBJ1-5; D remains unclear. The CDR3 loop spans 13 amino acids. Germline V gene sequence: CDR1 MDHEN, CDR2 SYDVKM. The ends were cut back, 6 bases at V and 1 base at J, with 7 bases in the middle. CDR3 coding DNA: TGTGCCAGCAGCTGGGTGAGCAATCAGCCCCAGCATTTT. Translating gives CASSWVSNQPQHF.

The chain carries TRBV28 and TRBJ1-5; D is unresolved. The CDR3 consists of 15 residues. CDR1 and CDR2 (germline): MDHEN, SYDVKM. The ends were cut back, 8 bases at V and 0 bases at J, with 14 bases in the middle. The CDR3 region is CASWAPPYSNQPQHF. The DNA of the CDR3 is TGTGCCAGCTGGGCTCCTCCGTATAGCAATCAGCCCCAGCATTTT.

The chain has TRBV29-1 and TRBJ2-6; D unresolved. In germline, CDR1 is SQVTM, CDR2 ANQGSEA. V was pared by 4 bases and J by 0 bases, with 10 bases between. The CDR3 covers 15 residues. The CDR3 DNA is TGCAGCGTTGGACCGGGTGTCTCTGGGGCCAACGTCCTGACTTTC. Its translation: CSVGPGVSGANVLTF. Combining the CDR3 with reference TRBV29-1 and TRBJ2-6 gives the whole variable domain SAVISQKPSRDICQRGTSLTIQCQVDSQVTMMFWYRQQPGQSLTLIATANQGSEATYESGFVIDKFPISRPNLTFSTLTVSNMSPEDSSIYLCSVGPGVSGANVLTFGAGSRLTVL.

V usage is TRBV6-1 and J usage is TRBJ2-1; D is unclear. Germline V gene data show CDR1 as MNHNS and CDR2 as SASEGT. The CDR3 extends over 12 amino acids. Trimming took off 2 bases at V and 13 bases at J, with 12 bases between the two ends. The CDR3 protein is CASSERALGQFF. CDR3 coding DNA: TGTGCCAGCAGTGAACGGGCATTGGGTCAGTTCTTC.

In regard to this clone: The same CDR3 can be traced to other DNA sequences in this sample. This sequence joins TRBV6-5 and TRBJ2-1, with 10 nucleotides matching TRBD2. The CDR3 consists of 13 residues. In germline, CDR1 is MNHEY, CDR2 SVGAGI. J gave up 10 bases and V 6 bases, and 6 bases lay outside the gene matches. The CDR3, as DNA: TGTGCCAGCAGGCTAGCGGGAGTCCCCGAGCAGTTCTTC. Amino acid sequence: CASRLAGVPEQFF.

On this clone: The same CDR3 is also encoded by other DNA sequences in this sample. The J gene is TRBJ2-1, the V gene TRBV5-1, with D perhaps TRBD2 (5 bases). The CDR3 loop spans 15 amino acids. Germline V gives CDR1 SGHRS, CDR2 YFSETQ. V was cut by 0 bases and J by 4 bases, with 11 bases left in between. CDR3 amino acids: CASSLASPGYNEQFF. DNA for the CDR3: TGCGCCAGCAGCTTGGCTTCCCCGGGGTACAATGAGCAGTTCTTC.

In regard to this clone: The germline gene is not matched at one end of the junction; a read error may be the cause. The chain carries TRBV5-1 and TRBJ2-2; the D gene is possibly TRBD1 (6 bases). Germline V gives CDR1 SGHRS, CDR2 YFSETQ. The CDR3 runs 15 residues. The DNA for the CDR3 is TGCGCCAGCAGCTGGACAGAACCGAAGACCGGGGAGCTGTTTTTT. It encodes CASSWTEPKTGELFF.